The 5 T cell receptor beta chains in this list originate from one sample, sequenced in a study of blood T cell repertoires in COVID-19. TCRdb's table, derived via immunoSEQ multiplex PCR, lists solely in-frame clones and lacks some. The data contain approximately 230,000 clones, around 82% of them singletons. The sample comprised peripheral blood. Receptors were obtained from a woman of 80 years or more with active or convalescent COVID-19.

CDR3 residues: CASKTGGPGDTQYF. CDR3 nucleotides: TGTGCCAGCAAAACAGGGGGTCCGGGAGATACGCAGTATTTT. The rearrangement links TRBV6-5 to TRBJ2-3; 8 bases line up with TRBD1. The CDR3 has 14 residues. The junction had 8 bases not matched to a gene; V was cut back by 7 bases and J by 5 bases. CDR1 MNHEY and CDR2 SVGAGI come from the germline V gene.

J is TRBJ2-1 and V is TRBV9; tentatively, D is TRBD2 (7 bases). In germline, CDR1 is SGDLS, CDR2 YYNGEE. Trimming left V 4 bases short and J 4 bases short, with 18 bases between. This CDR3 is 16 amino acids long. The CDR3 nucleotides are TGTGCCAGCAGCCAAGAAGGAGGGGGGGATTACAATGAGCAGTTCTTC. Translating it yields CASSQEGGGDYNEQFF.

The gene calls are TRBV9 and TRBJ2-3; 8 bases are shared with TRBD1. The J segment lost 3 bases and the V segment lost 1 base, leaving 1 base of the junction unmatched. The CDR3 length is 14 residues. Germline loops: CDR1 SGDLS, CDR2 YYNGEE. The chain's CDR3 is CASSVHRGTDTQYF. In nucleotides, the CDR3 is TGTGCCAGCAGCGTACACAGGGGGACAGATACGCAGTATTTT.

The chain employs TRBV28 and TRBJ1-1; 8 bases agree with TRBD1. This CDR3 is 13 amino acids long. Germline V gene lookup returns CDR1 MDHEN and CDR2 SYDVKM. V was clipped by 5 bases and J by 4 bases; unmatched bases: 3. CDR3 sequence: CASSRTGFTEAFF. CDR3 DNA sequence: TGTGCCAGCAGTAGGACAGGGTTCACTGAAGCTTTCTTT.

CDR3 sequence: CATSRGQFGANVLTF. The CDR3 coding sequence is TGTGCCACCAGCAGAGGACAGTTTGGGGCCAACGTCCTGACTTTC. V usage is TRBV15 and J usage is TRBJ2-6; maybe TRBD1 (5 bases). Germline V gene lookup returns CDR1 LNHNV and CDR2 YYDKDF (reference sequence). The CDR3 totals 15 residues. Trimming removed 1 base at V and 3 bases at J, with 7 bases between.